The entry below gives a single TCR beta chain sequence along with its context. Its antigen is not identified. No cell sorting was done before RNA was extracted from the tissue. This non-tumor lung sample came from over 3 cm beyond the tumor edge. The source of the sample is a study of tumor and adjacent non-tumor tissue in lung cancer. Background on the study: Millions of productive TCRbeta reads were obtained per sample on average. The study, taken as a whole, reports: Tumor repertoires had a smaller top 100 clone share than normal lung.

Three rounds of nested PCR, following a modified ARM-PCR protocol, produced the TCRbeta library. TCRdb passed the multiplex PCR reads through MiXCR, listing each CDR3 protein once. This sample has 100,000 or so distinct CDR3 sequences; over 55% occur once, and the top ten carry roughly 18%. The V and J ends lost 4 bases and 5 bases, in that order; junction bases with no gene match: 8. CDR1 is DFQATT and CDR2 is SNEGSKA in the germline V gene (reference sequence). This CDR3 is built from 15 residues. The source material was distant non-tumor lung tissue. The clonotype originates from a man in his thirties or forties with non-small cell lung cancer. The V gene is TRBV20-1, the J gene TRBJ2-2, with TRBD1 matching over 9 bases. CDR3 DNA: TGCAGTGCTACAAGGGACAGGGAGATAACCGGGGAGCTGTTTTTT. This codes for CSATRDREITGELFF.